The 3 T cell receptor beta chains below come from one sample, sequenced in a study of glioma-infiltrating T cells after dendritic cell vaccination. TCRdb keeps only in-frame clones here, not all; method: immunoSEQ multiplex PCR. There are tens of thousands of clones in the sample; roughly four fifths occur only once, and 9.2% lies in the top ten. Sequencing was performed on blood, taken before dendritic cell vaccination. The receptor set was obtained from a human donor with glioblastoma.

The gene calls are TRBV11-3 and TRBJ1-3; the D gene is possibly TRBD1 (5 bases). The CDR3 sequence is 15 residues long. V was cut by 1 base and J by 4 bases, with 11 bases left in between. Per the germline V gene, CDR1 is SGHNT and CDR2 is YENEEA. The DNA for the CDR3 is TGTGCCAGCAGCTTAGGCCAGGGAATGGGAAACACCATATATTTT. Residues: CASSLGQGMGNTIYF.

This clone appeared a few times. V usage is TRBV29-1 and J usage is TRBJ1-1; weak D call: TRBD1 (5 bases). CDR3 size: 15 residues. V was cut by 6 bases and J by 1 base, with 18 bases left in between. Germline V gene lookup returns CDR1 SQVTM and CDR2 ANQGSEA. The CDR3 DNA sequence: TGCAGCGTCGGCGGGGGACTAGGGTGGAACACTGAAGCTTTCTTT. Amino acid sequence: CSVGGGLGWNTEAFF.

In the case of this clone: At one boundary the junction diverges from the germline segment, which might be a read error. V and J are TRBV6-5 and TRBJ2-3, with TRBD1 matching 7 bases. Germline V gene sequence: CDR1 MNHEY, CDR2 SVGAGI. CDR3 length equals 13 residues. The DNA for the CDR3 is TGTGCCAGCATGCGACAGGGCACGGATACGCAGTATTTT. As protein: CASMRQGTDTQYF.